The 22 T cell receptor beta chains presented below share a single source sample, sequenced in a study of blood T cells in healthy people across ages. Combining a sample-barcoded 5' primer with a J-beta primer mix, a second PCR ran for 7 to 11 cycles. TCRdb recomputed calls from the 5' RACE reads with MiXCR, one row per CDR3 protein. The sample contains about 1.1 million distinct CDR3 sequences, roughly two fifths of which appear only once. The sample consisted of blood. These receptors were taken from a man aged 18 to 30 in good health.

J is TRBJ2-5 and V is TRBV28, with 7 bases fitting TRBD1. Germline V CDR1 and CDR2: MDHEN, SYDVKM. Trimming at V came to 7 bases and at J to 11 bases, leaving 13 bases not matched to a gene. The CDR3 loop spans 13 amino acids. The CDR3 is CASTDRDYNEQYF. CDR3 nucleotides: TGTGCCAGCACCGACAGGGATTACAATGAGCAGTACTTC.

The rearrangement uses TRBV4-2 and TRBJ2-7; TRBD1 matches 9 bases. Germline V gene lookup returns CDR1 LGHNA and CDR2 YNFKEQ. After removal of 4 bases from V and 9 bases from J, the junction contained 10 bases not matched to a gene. This CDR3 has 14 amino acids. CDR3 in amino acids: CASSPDRGAFGQYF. The CDR3 DNA reads TGTGCCAGCAGCCCCGACAGGGGGGCCTTCGGGCAGTACTTC.

J is TRBJ1-2 and V is TRBV7-2; 8 nucleotides agree with TRBD1. With V trimmed by 5 bases and J by 7 bases, 15 bases remained unmatched. CDR3 length equals 16 residues. Germline V CDR1 and CDR2: SGHTA, FQGNSA. This CDR3 is CASSVVHPTGEGGYTF. Here the CDR3 DNA reads TGTGCCAGCAGCGTAGTCCACCCGACAGGGGAAGGTGGCTACACCTTC.

This clonotype was seen a handful of times. The J gene is TRBJ1-2, the V gene TRBV29-1; 7 bases fit TRBD1. Trimming took 7 bases from V and 4 from J; bases not matched to a gene: 6. Looked up from germline, CDR1 is SQVTM and CDR2 is ANQGSEA. CDR3 length: 12 amino acids. CDR3: CSAAGQLYGYTF. CDR3 sequence (DNA): TGCAGCGCCGCGGGACAGCTCTATGGCTACACCTTC.

The chain combines TRBV20-1 with TRBJ1-1; 8 bases are shared with TRBD1. The CDR3 consists of 14 residues. Trimming at V came to 3 bases and at J to 0 bases, leaving 3 bases not matched to a gene. Germline CDR1 reads DFQATT; CDR2 reads SNEGSKA (reference sequence). CDR3 nucleotides: TGCAGTGCTAGCGAGGGACAGGTGAACACTGAAGCTTTCTTT. This encodes CSASEGQVNTEAFF.

This clonotype was seen a handful of times. This chain links TRBV7-2 with TRBJ2-7; a possible D gene is TRBD1 (6 bases). Germline CDR1 SGHTA, CDR2 FQGNSA. The length of the CDR3 is 15 residues. V lost 6 bases to trimming and J lost 3 bases, with 18 bases between them. CDR3 loop: CASRYRDTAFYEQYF. For the CDR3, the DNA is TGTGCCAGCAGATACCGGGACACGGCATTCTACGAGCAGTACTTC.

A few counts support this clonotype. The chain has TRBV5-1 and TRBJ1-2; D is undetermined. Looked up from germline, CDR1 is SGHRS and CDR2 is YFSETQ. The CDR3 is 14 amino acids. Trimming stripped 3 bases from V and 5 bases from J, with 14 bases between. CDR3 sequence reads: CASSSDSGGYGYTF. In DNA form, the CDR3 reads TGCGCCAGCAGCTCCGACTCTGGAGGGTATGGCTACACCTTC.

This clonotype was seen at least ten times. V gene TRBV4-3 combines with J gene TRBJ2-4, with D unresolved. The CDR3 length is 18 residues. The V and J ends lost 0 bases and 0 bases respectively, with 15 bases between them. Germline values: CDR1 LGHNA, CDR2 YSLEER. This chain's CDR3 is CASSQDRTAIGAKNIQYF. For the CDR3, the DNA is TGCGCCAGCAGCCAAGACCGAACAGCGATTGGAGCCAAAAACATTCAGTACTTC.

The chain uses TRBV5-1 and TRBJ2-7; 8 nucleotides agree with TRBD2. Per the germline V gene, CDR1 is SGHRS and CDR2 is YFSETQ. The length of the CDR3 is 14 residues. V was pared by 0 bases and J by 5 bases, with 4 bases of the junction left unmatched. The CDR3 DNA is TGCGCCAGCAGCTTGGGGGGACTAGTCCACGAGCAGTACTTC. Protein product: CASSLGGLVHEQYF.

V and J are TRBV7-6 and TRBJ2-1; 7 bases are a match to TRBD2. After removal of 5 bases from V and 10 bases from J, the junction contained 11 bases not matched to a gene. The CDR3 is made up of 14 amino acids. CDR1 and CDR2 (germline): SGHVS, FNYEAQ. DNA of the CDR3: TGTGCCAGCAGCGTAAGGGGCGGGGGAAGGGAGCAGTTCTTC. This gives the protein CASSVRGGGREQFF.

This CDR3 is CASGLIGQINEQFF. CDR3 bases: TGTGCTAGTGGTTTGATTGGACAAATTAATGAGCAGTTCTTC. The chain recombines TRBV12-5 with TRBJ2-1, with D maybe TRBD1 (5 bases). The germline gives CDR1 LGHNT, CDR2 FRNRAP. The CDR3 covers 14 residues. Trimming took 2 bases from V and 7 from J, leaving 12 bases between them.

This clonotype was observed a few times. The rearrangement joins TRBV5-1 to TRBJ1-4, with no clear D. From germline, CDR1 is SGHRS and CDR2 YFSETQ. V was clipped by 4 bases and J by 0 bases, with 16 bases between them. The CDR3 has 17 residues. CDR3 nucleotide sequence: TGCGCCAGCAGCCCTCAGATCGGCGGAGCAACTAATGAAAAACTGTTTTTT. Amino acids: CASSPQIGGATNEKLFF.

The sample holds a few counts of this clonotype. The rearrangement links TRBV27 to TRBJ2-1, with D possibly TRBD2 on 5 matching bases. The CDR3 spans 13 residues. The germline CDR1 and CDR2 sequences are MNHEY and SMNVEV (reference sequence). Trimming removed 2 bases from V and 8 bases from J, with 10 bases in between. CDR3 DNA: TGTGCCAGCAGTTTAGGGCAGAGGGATGAGCAGTTCTTC. This sequence encodes CASSLGQRDEQFF.

This clonotype appeared a few times. CDR3 DNA: TGTGCCAGCAGCTTAGCTGCGGCCAATGAGCAGTTCTTC. Protein: CASSLAAANEQFF. The V call is TRBV7-2, the J call TRBJ2-1, with D hard to call. The CDR3 has 13 residues. Germline CDR1 reads SGHTA; CDR2 reads FQGNSA. Trimming pared 0 bases from V and 6 bases from J, leaving 6 bases between.

The CDR3 protein is CASSLNSYPGWGQHSFSEKLFF. DNA of the CDR3: TGTGCCAGCAGTTTAAATTCCTACCCAGGGTGGGGACAGCACAGTTTTAGCGAAAAACTGTTTTTT. The chain couples TRBV27 to TRBJ1-4; the match to TRBD1 covers 7 bases. CDR3 length: 22 residues. J lost 8 bases, V lost 2 bases, and 29 bases had no gene match. Germline CDR1 MNHEY, CDR2 SMNVEV (reference sequence).

This clonotype came up a few times. The chain links TRBV7-3 to TRBJ2-6; D remains unclear. Germline loops: CDR1 SGHTA, CDR2 FQGTGA. The CDR3 is 16 residues long. The V end lost 4 bases, the J end lost 2 bases, and 12 bases lay between the germline ends. CDR3 in DNA: TGTGCCAGCAGCTCCGCACGTGGGGCTGGGGCCAACGTCCTGACTTTC. As protein: CASSSARGAGANVLTF.

The gene calls are TRBV15 and TRBJ1-5; D ambiguous. With 2 bases removed from V and 6 bases from J, the gap between germline ends came to 11 bases. Germline values: CDR1 LNHNV, CDR2 YYDKDF (reference sequence). This CDR3 is built from 14 residues. CDR3 amino acids: CATSRTDLGQPQHF. The CDR3 coding sequence is TGTGCCACCAGCAGAACAGACCTCGGTCAGCCCCAGCATTTT.

This clonotype was seen a handful of times. The chain combines TRBV4-2 with TRBJ1-6, with D unresolved. CDR1 is LGHNA, CDR2 YNFKEQ, per germline. V was clipped by 0 bases and J by 11 bases, with 8 bases between them. There are 13 residues in the CDR3. CDR3: CASSQELSPPLHF. CDR3 in DNA: TGTGCCAGCAGCCAAGAATTATCGCCACCCCTCCACTTT.

This chain connects TRBV6-2 or TRBV6-3 to TRBJ2-2; D is unresolved. V was shortened by 2 bases and J by 8 bases, with 3 bases between the two germline ends. The CDR3 has 11 residues. CDR1 and CDR2 from the germline V gene are MNHEY and SVGEGT. This CDR3 is CASSYVGELFF. Here the CDR3 DNA reads TGTGCCAGCAGTTACGTAGGGGAGCTGTTTTTT.

V usage is TRBV6-1 and J usage is TRBJ1-6; D remains ambiguous. The V gene's germline CDR1 is MNHNS and CDR2 SASEGT. This CDR3 is 13 amino acids long. With 5 bases removed from V and 7 bases from J, the gap between germline ends came to 9 bases. The CDR3 region has the DNA TGTGCCAGCAGTTCTATGGGAAATTCACCCCTCCACTTT. Translating gives CASSSMGNSPLHF.

This rearrangement joins TRBV24-1 to TRBJ2-5; D might be TRBD1 (6 bases). Germline V gene lookup returns CDR1 KGHDR and CDR2 SFDVKD. Trimming pared 5 bases from V and 11 bases from J, leaving 26 bases between. This CDR3 comprises 16 residues. CDR3 in DNA: TGTGCCACCAGTGCTCCGGACAGCCAAGTTAACAATGAGCAGTACTTC. As protein: CATSAPDSQVNNEQYF.

The chain employs TRBV19 and TRBJ1-1; 7 bases map to TRBD1. Trimming cost V 5 bases and J 4 bases; bases outside gene matches: 10. The CDR3 is 15 amino acids. CDR1 and CDR2 from the germline V gene are LNHDA and SQIVND (reference sequence). CDR3 sequence (DNA): TGTGCCAGTAGTCCTCCGACAGGGAGCGGCACTGAAGCTTTCTTT. It encodes CASSPPTGSGTEAFF.